This entry lists 5 T cell receptor beta chains sequenced from one sample in a study of blood T cell repertoires in COVID-19. The data were produced by immunoSEQ multiplex PCR, yet TCRdb's version contains in-frame clones alone and is incomplete. The repertoire includes over 35,000 clones, 65% to 85% of them detected once, and 35% to 45% sits in the top ten. Sequenced material: peripheral blood. These receptors all stem from a man aged 35-49 years with active or convalescent COVID-19.

This clone was recorded once. V and J are TRBV14 and TRBJ1-1; the match to TRBD1 covers 9 bases. This CDR3 comprises 15 residues. From germline, CDR1 is SGHDN and CDR2 FVKESK. The trim removed 0 bases at V and 8 bases at J, leaving 7 bases unmatched. The DNA for the CDR3 is TGTGCCAGCAGCCAAGAAGATCGGGACAGGGCCGAAGCTTTCTTT. Protein product: CASSQEDRDRAEAFF. Full variable domain (missing parts from reference TRBV14 and TRBJ1-1): EAGVTQFPSHSVIEKGQTVTLRCDPISGHDNLYWYRRVMGKEIKFLLHFVKESKQDESGMPNNRFLAERTGGTYSTLKVQPAELEDSGVYFCASSQEDRDRAEAFFGQGTRLTVV.

This clone occurred a few times. The chain employs TRBV4-1 and TRBJ2-7; TRBD1 matches 7 bases. The CDR3 runs 14 residues. V was clipped by 4 bases and J by 0 bases; unmatched bases: 3. The germline gives CDR1 MGHRA, CDR2 YSYEKL. The CDR3, as DNA: TGCGCCAGCAGCCCGACAGGGCTCTCCTACGAGCAGTACTTC. Amino acid sequence: CASSPTGLSYEQYF.

The V and J genes are TRBV27 and TRBJ1-1, with D possibly being TRBD1 (5 bases). The V and J ends lost 2 bases and 5 bases respectively, with 15 bases between them. The CDR3 runs to 15 residues. The V gene's germline CDR1 is MNHEY and CDR2 SMNVEV (reference sequence). CDR3 bases: TGTGCCAGCAGTTTAAAAGGGACCGGGGGGACTGAAGCTTTCTTT. It codes for CASSLKGTGGTEAFF.

This CDR3 reads CASGDDREAFF. CDR3 nucleotide sequence: TGTGCCAGTGGTGACGACAGAGAAGCTTTCTTT. The rearrangement links TRBV19 to TRBJ1-1, with a possible D match to TRBD1 (5 bases). Per germline, CDR1 LNHDA and CDR2 SQIVND (reference sequence). CDR3 length: 11 residues. Trimming removed 8 bases at V and 8 bases at J, with 12 bases between. The complete variable domain, with remaining parts taken from reference TRBV19 and TRBJ1-1, reads DGGITQSPKYLFRKEGQNVTLSCEQNLNHDAMYWYRQDPGQGLRLIYYSQIVNDFQKGDIAEGYSVSREKKESFPLTVTSAQKNPTAFYLCASGDDREAFFGQGTRLTVV.

The CDR3 region is CASSRSATEMWTF. The CDR3 DNA sequence: TGTGCCAGCAGCAGGTCCGCTACGGAGATGTGGACCTTC. J is TRBJ1-2 and V is TRBV7-2; D ambiguous. Trimming removed 5 bases at V and 14 bases at J, with 21 bases between. Germline CDR1 SGHTA, CDR2 FQGNSA. CDR3 length: 13 amino acids.